The T cell receptor (beta chain) under discussion was sequenced for a study of CD8+CD57+ T cells in acquired aplastic anemia. About the research overall: Quantities of DNA derived from sorted CD4+ and CD8+ cells averaged approximately 3.5 ug.

Trimming left V 1 base short and J 10 bases short, with 11 bases between. Germline lookup yields CDR1 LGHNA and CDR2 YSLEER. The CDR3 totals 14 residues. Study outcomes and limitations: No significant difference in CD8+ Simpson's diversity was found between patients and controls. It was found that almost 30 CD8+ CDR3 sequences were shared between patients and controls.

Profiles of TCR beta VDJ and CDR3 were generated from a genomic DNA template. Via MiXCR, TCRdb re-called the reads, giving one row per CDR3 protein. The sample lists some 290,000 distinct CDR3 sequences; around three fifths were seen once. This clonotype was seen a single time. What it recognizes is unknown. The TCR sequence derives from a human donor with severe aplastic anemia or a healthy control (not recorded which). J is TRBJ1-6 and V is TRBV4-3; D uncertain. The sequencing input was sorted CD4+, CD8+, or CD8+CD57+ T cells (not recorded which) from PBMCs. The CDR3 loop is CASSQATEWSPLHF. The CDR3 coding sequence is TGCGCCAGCAGCCAAGCAACGGAATGGTCACCCCTCCACTTT.